Shown below are 20 T cell receptor beta chains from a single sample sequenced in a study of blood T cell repertoires in COVID-19. This table comes from immunoSEQ multiplex PCR, and its TCRdb copy is limited to in-frame clones, with some not included. The table lists around 100,000 clones, 70% to 90% of them singletons. The sample taken for sequencing was peripheral blood. The source of these receptors is a human donor in a cohort sampled during active COVID-19.

This chain connects TRBV3-1 (or the pseudogene TRBV3-2) to TRBJ1-2, with a weak D call TRBD1 (5 bases). This CDR3 has 12 amino acids. Between the trimmed V and J ends, which lost 5 bases and 8 bases, there was a span of 12 bases. Germline CDR1 and CDR2: LGHDT and YNNKEL (reference sequence). In DNA, the CDR3 is TGTGCCAGCAGCTTGTGGGGCGGCGGCTACACCTTC. This gives the protein CASSLWGGGYTF.

The V call is TRBV4-1, the J call TRBJ1-2; 8 bases match TRBD1. There are 18 residues in the CDR3. Trimming removed 1 base from V and 7 bases from J; junction bases left unmatched: 17. Germline values: CDR1 MGHRA, CDR2 YSYEKL. The CDR3 nucleotides are TGCGCCAGCAGCCAAGCCCAGCAGGGGGCCCCTCGTACTATTGGCTACACCTTC. This encodes CASSQAQQGAPRTIGYTF.

The J gene is TRBJ1-2, the V gene TRBV7-9; no firm D call. The CDR3 is 17 residues long. CDR1 and CDR2 from the germline V gene are SEHNR and FQNEAQ (reference sequence). V lost 5 bases and J 2 bases, leaving 21 bases between the germline ends. CDR3 amino acids: CASSPAGQPPRNYGYTF. CDR3 sequence (DNA): TGTGCCAGCAGCCCCGCTGGGCAGCCACCCCGGAACTATGGCTACACCTTC.

CDR3 region: CASRPSGGSTDTQYF. The DNA of the CDR3 is TGTGCCAGCAGACCTAGCGGGGGTAGCACAGATACGCAGTATTTT. This rearrangement joins TRBV7-2 to TRBJ2-3, with TRBD2 matching 10 bases. The CDR3 totals 15 residues. Germline CDR1 reads SGHTA; CDR2 reads FQGNSA. With 6 bases clipped from V and 0 bases from J, the junction kept 3 bases outside the gene matches.

The sample holds a few counts of this clone. The V gene is TRBV30, the J gene TRBJ2-1, with D perhaps matching TRBD2 (7 bases). Trimming shortened V by 4 bases and J by 4 bases, and 11 bases separated the two germline ends. CDR3 length equals 13 residues. Germline V CDR1 and CDR2: GTSNPN, SVGIG (reference sequence). In DNA, the CDR3 is TGTGCCTGGACGGCGGGGGCTTACAATGAGCAGTTCTTC. It yields the protein CAWTAGAYNEQFF.

The chain is built from TRBV10-2 and TRBJ1-1; D call uncertain. The V gene lost 7 bases and the J gene lost 4 bases, with 7 bases spanning the gap. The CDR3 extends over 11 amino acids. CDR1 and CDR2 from the germline V gene are WSHSY and SAAADI. CDR3 sequence (DNA): TGCGCCAGCACGCCCGGCACTGAAGCTTTCTTT. Translated: CASTPGTEAFF.

V gene TRBV10-3 combines with J gene TRBJ2-2, with D unclear. The CDR3 extends over 16 amino acids. CDR1 ENHRY and CDR2 SYGVKD come from the germline V gene. V dropped 0 bases and J dropped 4 bases, with 12 bases sitting between them. The CDR3 protein is CAISESSPRPTGELFF. CDR3 DNA sequence: TGTGCCATCAGTGAGTCGAGCCCGAGGCCCACCGGGGAGCTGTTTTTT.

CDR3 in DNA: TGTGCCAGCTCACCACCAAGAGGGACACCCCACGAGCAGTACTTC. This encodes CASSPPRGTPHEQYF. This chain uses TRBV18 with TRBJ2-7; perhaps TRBD1 as D (6 bases). The CDR3 totals 15 residues. V gave up 0 bases and J gave up 5 bases, with 14 bases separating them. Germline V lookup: CDR1 KGHSH, CDR2 LQKENI.

The chain has TRBV5-1 and TRBJ2-3, with 12 bases lining up with TRBD2. CDR1 is SGHRS, CDR2 YFSETQ, per germline. The CDR3 spans 15 residues. V dropped 1 base and J dropped 6; count of bases not matched to a gene: 3. The CDR3 nucleotides are TGCGCCAGCAGCTTGTGGACTAGCGGGGCCGATACGCAGTATTTT. Translating it yields CASSLWTSGADTQYF.

The table lists this clone with a few counts. The rearrangement links TRBV6-6 to TRBJ1-5; D is uncertain. Germline values: CDR1 MNHNY, CDR2 SVGAGI (reference sequence). The CDR3 runs to 11 residues. V gave up 8 bases and J gave up 4 bases, with 6 bases separating them. CDR3 protein: CASGVNQPQHF. The CDR3, as DNA: TGTGCCAGCGGAGTTAATCAGCCCCAGCATTTT.

The chain links TRBV2 to TRBJ1-6, with D tentatively TRBD1 (6 bases). Germline V lookup: CDR1 SNHLY, CDR2 FYNNEI. The length of the CDR3 is 15 residues. Trimming took off 3 bases at V and 9 bases at J, with 15 bases between the two ends. In DNA form, the CDR3 reads TGTGCCAGCAGTGATATCTGGTCAGGGGTTTCACCCCTCCACTTT. Protein product: CASSDIWSGVSPLHF.

In its sample, this clone was seen once. The chain uses TRBV30 and TRBJ2-7, with 9 bases fitting TRBD1. Germline CDR1 GTSNPN, CDR2 SVGIG (reference sequence). CDR3 length: 13 amino acids. Trimming cost V 3 bases and J 6 bases; bases outside gene matches: 6. DNA of the CDR3: TGTGCCTGGAGGTTACAGGGGGCGGTCGAGCAGTACTTC. Its translation: CAWRLQGAVEQYF. Complete variable domain (other parts from reference TRBV30 and TRBJ2-7): SQTIHQWPATLVQPVGSPLSLECTVEGTSNPNLYWYRQAAGRGLQLLFYSVGIGQISSEVPQNLSASRPQDRQFILSSKKLLLSDSGFYLCAWRLQGAVEQYFGPGTRLTVT.

The V gene is TRBV19, the J gene TRBJ1-4, with 7 bases identical to TRBD1. Germline trimming cut 8 bases from V and 8 bases from J; bases unmatched to any gene: 11. The germline V gene has CDR1 LNHDA and CDR2 SQIVND (reference sequence). The CDR3 contains 14 residues. The CDR3 is CASLRQGQEEKLFF. The CDR3 DNA follows: TGTGCCAGTCTTAGACAGGGCCAAGAGGAAAAACTGTTTTTT.

This clone has only a few counts. The V gene is TRBV2, the J gene TRBJ1-4; 8 nucleotides agree with TRBD1. The V gene's germline CDR1 is SNHLY and CDR2 FYNNEI. After removal of 6 bases from V and 8 bases from J, the junction contained 8 bases not matched to a gene. The CDR3 runs to 14 residues. The CDR3 sequence is CASRDRVGGEKLFF. The CDR3 coding sequence is TGTGCCAGCAGGGACAGGGTCGGAGGGGAAAAACTGTTTTTT.

CDR3 amino acids: CASSRGRYEQYF. CDR3 nucleotide sequence: TGTGCCAGCAGCAGGGGGCGGTACGAGCAGTACTTC. The J gene is TRBJ2-7, the V gene TRBV12-3 or TRBV12-4, with 8 positions matching TRBD1. This CDR3 is 12 amino acids long. With 6 bases clipped from V and 4 bases from J, the junction kept 2 bases outside the gene matches.

The rearrangement uses TRBV21-1 and TRBJ2-1; the table assigns TRBD2, which was not confirmed against the DNA. TRBV21-1 is listed as a pseudogene. The CDR3 runs 14 residues. CDR3 in amino acids: CASSGTSEVDEQFF. CDR3 nucleotide sequence: TGTGCCAGCAGCGGGACTAGCGAGGTCGATGAGCAGTTCTTC.

This clone was detected only a few times. The V gene is TRBV5-1, the J gene TRBJ2-1, with D unclear. The germline V and J ends were trimmed by 4 bases and 8 bases, with 7 bases remaining between them. Germline loops: CDR1 SGHRS, CDR2 YFSETQ. The CDR3 is made up of 11 amino acids. The CDR3 DNA sequence: TGCGCCAGCAGCGAACACGATGAGCAGTTCTTC. Protein: CASSEHDEQFF.

This chain uses TRBV6-6 with TRBJ2-3; possibly TRBD2 for D (6 bases). Deletions cut 2 bases from V and 2 bases from J, with 11 bases between. Germline V CDR1 and CDR2: MNHNY, SVGAGI (reference sequence). The CDR3 consists of 15 residues. CDR3 loop: CASSYGGVNTDTQYF. The DNA for the CDR3 is TGTGCCAGCAGTTACGGAGGGGTCAACACAGATACGCAGTATTTT.

The chain links TRBV10-3 to TRBJ2-7, with D tentatively TRBD1 (6 bases). This CDR3 is 14 amino acids long. V gave up 2 bases and J gave up 2 bases, with 10 bases separating them. The V gene's germline CDR1 is ENHRY and CDR2 SYGVKD. The CDR3, as DNA: TGTGCCATCAGTGAGGGGGGCAGGGCCTACGAGCAGTACTTC. Translation gives CAISEGGRAYEQYF.

The rearrangement links TRBV19 to TRBJ2-5; TRBD2 aligns across 7 bases. The CDR3 loop spans 13 amino acids. Trimming took 7 bases from V and 6 from J; bases not matched to a gene: 8. Per the germline V gene, CDR1 is LNHDA and CDR2 is SQIVND (reference sequence). The DNA for the CDR3 is TGTGCCAGTACCGGGACTATCGGGCAGACCCAGTACTTC. Protein product: CASTGTIGQTQYF.